Below, 8 T cell receptor beta chains from the same sample are listed, as sequenced in a study of somatic mutations in cytotoxic T cells in rheumatoid arthritis. Clones were read by immunoSEQ multiplex PCR, and TCRdb kept only the in-frame ones, dropping some. Among around 18,000 clones listed, 80% to 90% were seen once. The specimen sequenced was CD8+ T cells sorted from blood. The receptor source for this set is an adult with rheumatoid arthritis.

The chain couples TRBV30 to TRBJ1-1, with no clear D. The germline V and J ends were trimmed by 0 bases and 0 bases, with 5 bases remaining between them. The germline V gene has CDR1 GTSNPN and CDR2 SVGIG (reference sequence). The CDR3 covers 13 residues. CDR3 sequence reads: CAWSVNLNTEAFF. The CDR3 region has the DNA TGTGCCTGGAGTGTCAACCTGAACACTGAAGCTTTCTTT.

The chain recombines TRBV9 with TRBJ2-7; 8 bases are a match to TRBD2. Trimming at V came to 5 bases and at J to 5 bases, leaving 9 bases not matched to a gene. The CDR3 extends over 14 amino acids. Germline V lookup: CDR1 SGDLS, CDR2 YYNGEE. The CDR3 loop is CASSVGLGSDEQYF. The DNA of the CDR3 is TGTGCCAGCAGTGTGGGACTAGGATCCGACGAGCAGTACTTC.

V gene TRBV9 combines with J gene TRBJ2-5; D gene uncertain. This CDR3 spans 14 amino acids. The germline gives CDR1 SGDLS, CDR2 YYNGEE. V was trimmed by 4 bases and J by 0 bases, leaving 10 bases between them. CDR3 sequence reads: CASSSPGDQETQYF. The CDR3 bases are TGTGCCAGCAGCAGCCCGGGCGACCAAGAGACCCAGTACTTC.

The V gene is TRBV27, the J gene TRBJ2-4; D may be TRBD1 (8 bases). This CDR3 spans 15 amino acids. The V gene's germline CDR1 is MNHEY and CDR2 SMNVEV (reference sequence). V lost 1 base and J lost 5, with 12 bases in between. The CDR3 loop reads CASSLYRGGENIQYF. In nucleotides, the CDR3 is TGTGCCAGCAGTTTATACAGGGGGGGAGAAAACATTCAGTACTTC.

The rearrangement joins TRBV7-6 to TRBJ2-3; TRBD2 matches at 15 bases. Trimming removed 7 bases from V and 3 bases from J; junction bases left unmatched: 5. Germline CDR1 reads SGHVS; CDR2 reads FNYEAQ. This CDR3 region has 16 residues. CDR3 in amino acids: CASTIGTSGGTDTQYF. CDR3 nucleotides: TGTGCCAGCACTATAGGGACTAGCGGGGGGACAGATACGCAGTATTTT. The complete variable domain, with remaining parts taken from reference TRBV7-6 and TRBJ2-3, reads GAGVSQSPRYKVTKRGQDVALRCDPISGHVSLYWYRQALGQGPEFLTYFNYEAQQDKSGLPNDRFSAERPEGSISTLTIQRTEQRDSAMYRCASTIGTSGGTDTQYFGPGTRLTVL.

The count of this clone is one. The chain links TRBV9 to TRBJ2-5; 8 nucleotides agree with TRBD1. Germline V gives CDR1 SGDLS, CDR2 YYNGEE. Germline trimming cut 4 bases from V and 1 base from J; bases unmatched to any gene: 9. The CDR3 is 16 residues long. CDR3 residues: CASSYTSGTGQETQYF. The CDR3 nucleotides read TGTGCCAGCAGCTACACTTCCGGGACAGGCCAAGAGACCCAGTACTTC.

The chain employs TRBV7-8 and TRBJ2-1, with 8 bases lining up with TRBD1. From germline, CDR1 is SGHVS and CDR2 FQNEAQ. V shed 5 bases, J shed 10 bases, and the junction held 13 bases outside the gene matches. The CDR3 contains 15 residues. The CDR3 nucleotides are TGTGCCAGCAGCCCAACCCAGGGGGCTAGAAACGAGCAGTTCTTC. It codes for CASSPTQGARNEQFF.

The rearrangement uses TRBV30 and TRBJ2-7; D is perhaps TRBD1 or TRBD2 (5 bases each). Between the trimmed V and J ends, which lost 5 bases and 4 bases, there was a span of 18 bases. Germline-derived CDR1 and CDR2 are GTSNPN and SVGIG (reference sequence). The CDR3 has 14 amino acids. CDR3 amino acids: CAWGGVGTGYEQYF. The CDR3 DNA reads as TGTGCCTGGGGGGGTGTGGGGACCGGATACGAGCAGTACTTC.